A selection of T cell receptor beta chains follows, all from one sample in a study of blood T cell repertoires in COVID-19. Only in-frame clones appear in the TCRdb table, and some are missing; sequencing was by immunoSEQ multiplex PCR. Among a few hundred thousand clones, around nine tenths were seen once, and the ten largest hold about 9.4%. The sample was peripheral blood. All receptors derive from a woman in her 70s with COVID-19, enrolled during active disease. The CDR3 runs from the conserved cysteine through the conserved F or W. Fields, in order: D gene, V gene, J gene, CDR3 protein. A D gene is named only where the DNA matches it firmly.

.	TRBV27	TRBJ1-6	CASSPRGGRRYWIPLHF
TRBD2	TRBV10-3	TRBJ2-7	CAISVGSGLRLAGTEQYF
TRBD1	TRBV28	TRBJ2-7	CASRRGQGAYEQYF
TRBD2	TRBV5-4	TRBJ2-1	CASSWGGAAYNEQFF
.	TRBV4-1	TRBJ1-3	CASSQGYLAGQSGNTIYF
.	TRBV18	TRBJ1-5	CASSPRTVGQPQHF
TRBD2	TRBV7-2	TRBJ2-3	CASSFWREGPADTQYF
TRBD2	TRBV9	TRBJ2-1	CASSLRSYIAGGSYNEQFF
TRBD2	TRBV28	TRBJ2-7	CASSLIAGGPYEQYF
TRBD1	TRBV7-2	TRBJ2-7	CASSIRQGSYEQYF
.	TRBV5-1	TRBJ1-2	CASSLYGGGNYGYTF
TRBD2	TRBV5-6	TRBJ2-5	CASSNWGGVQETQYF
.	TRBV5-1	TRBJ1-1	CASSSRGLTTEAFF
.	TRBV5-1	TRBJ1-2	CASAGGRTNTNYGYTF
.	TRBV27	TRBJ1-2	CASSFRGLNYGYTF
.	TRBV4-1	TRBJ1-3	CASSQNPIPQGSGNTIYF
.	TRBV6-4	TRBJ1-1	CASSETDYTEAFF
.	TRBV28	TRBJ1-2	CASSLSFQAGSYGYTF
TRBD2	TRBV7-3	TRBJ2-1	CASSLIGGSGGYNEQFF
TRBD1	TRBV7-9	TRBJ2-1	CASSLDRGNNEQFF
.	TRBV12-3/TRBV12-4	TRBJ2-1	CASSLLGDNEQFF
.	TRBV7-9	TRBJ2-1	CASSLGLNLNNEQFF
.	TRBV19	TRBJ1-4	CASTQGGVPNEKLFF
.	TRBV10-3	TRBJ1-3	CAISAGPGNTIYF
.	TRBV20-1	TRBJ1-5	CSAGGSEPQHF
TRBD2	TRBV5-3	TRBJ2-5	CARSSFSGRNQETQYF
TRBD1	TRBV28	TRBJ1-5	CASRAGTVVNQPQHF
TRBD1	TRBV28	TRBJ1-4	CASSLSTGRRFATNEKLFF
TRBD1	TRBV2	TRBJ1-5	CASSPREEGAYQPQHF
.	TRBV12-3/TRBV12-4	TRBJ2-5	CASRHREETQYF
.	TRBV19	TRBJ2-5	CATSPGSQETQYF
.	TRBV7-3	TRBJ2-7	CASSPSYEQYF
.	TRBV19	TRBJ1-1	CASRAFRGPSLTEAFF
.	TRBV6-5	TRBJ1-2	CASSLEQGDYGYTF
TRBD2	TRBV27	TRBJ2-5	CASSKLRVAGLFQETQYF